These T cell receptor beta chains were read from a single sample in a study of cytomegalovirus exposure and HLA in healthy donors. Measured with immunoSEQ multiplex PCR; TCRdb has only the in-frame clones, and not every one. The sample shows under 200,000 clones, roughly 71% of them seen only once. Sequencing was done on a sample of PBMCs. The receptors stem from a male donor in good health and CMV-seropositive. Both conserved end residues are part of each CDR3. Fields, in order: D gene, V gene, clone size, J gene, CDR3 DNA, CDR3 protein. The D gene is left open where the match is weak. Not all rows give a size; the values are once, few, many and, for expanded clones, a class.

d_call: TRBD2
v_call: TRBV10-3
clone_size: -
j_call: TRBJ2-3
cdr3_nt: TGTGCCACGGGGAGAGGGACTAGCGGGGGCCTGAGGTATACAGATACGCAGTATTTT
cdr3_aa: CATGRGTSGGLRYTDTQYF

d_call: -
v_call: TRBV2
clone_size: -
j_call: TRBJ2-3
cdr3_nt: TGTGCCAGCACTCAAGGTCCTAGCGGCACAGATACGCAGTATTTT
cdr3_aa: CASTQGPSGTDTQYF

d_call: TRBD1
v_call: TRBV6-5
clone_size: -
j_call: TRBJ1-5
cdr3_nt: TGTGCCAGCAGTAAAGGACAGGGGGCTCAGCCCCAGCATTTT
cdr3_aa: CASSKGQGAQPQHF

d_call: -
v_call: TRBV7-9
clone_size: -
j_call: TRBJ2-7
cdr3_nt: TGTGCCAGCAGCTTAGACACCGTCCCCTACGAGCAGTACTTC
cdr3_aa: CASSLDTVPYEQYF

d_call: -
v_call: TRBV5-1
clone_size: -
j_call: TRBJ2-6
cdr3_nt: TGCGCCAGCAGCTTGGGGCTCCCCTCTGGGGCCAACGTCCTGACTTTC
cdr3_aa: CASSLGLPSGANVLTF

d_call: -
v_call: TRBV5-4
clone_size: -
j_call: TRBJ1-2
cdr3_nt: TGTGCCAGCAGCTTGGACACCTCCGGGGGCTACACCTTC
cdr3_aa: CASSLDTSGGYTF

d_call: TRBD1
v_call: TRBV9
clone_size: -
j_call: TRBJ1-1
cdr3_nt: TGTGCCAGCAGCCGAGACAGGGGGCCTGATGAAGCTTTCTTT
cdr3_aa: CASSRDRGPDEAFF

d_call: TRBD2
v_call: TRBV6-5
clone_size: -
j_call: TRBJ2-5
cdr3_nt: TGTGCCAGCTATAGCGGGGGGGCCCAGACCCAGTACTTC
cdr3_aa: CASYSGGAQTQYF

d_call: -
v_call: TRBV19
clone_size: few
j_call: TRBJ2-3
cdr3_nt: TGTGCCAGTAGTATAAGGGGCGGCGGCACAGATACGCAGTATTTT
cdr3_aa: CASSIRGGGTDTQYF

d_call: -
v_call: TRBV11-3
clone_size: -
j_call: TRBJ1-1
cdr3_nt: TGTGCCAGCAGCCGACACCGGAACACTGAAGCTTTCTTT
cdr3_aa: CASSRHRNTEAFF

d_call: -
v_call: TRBV9
clone_size: -
j_call: TRBJ1-2
cdr3_nt: TGTGCCAGCAGCGTAGGGGGCTGGGATCCCTATGGCTACACCTTC
cdr3_aa: CASSVGGWDPYGYTF

d_call: TRBD2
v_call: TRBV5-5
clone_size: -
j_call: TRBJ2-2
cdr3_nt: TGTGCCAGCAGCTCACTACTAGCGTGGACCGGGGAGCTGTTTTTT
cdr3_aa: CASSSLLAWTGELFF

d_call: -
v_call: TRBV5-1
clone_size: -
j_call: TRBJ2-5
cdr3_nt: TGCGCCAGCAGCTTGCGATCGGAGCTTGAACGGGAGACCCAGTACTTC
cdr3_aa: CASSLRSELERETQYF

d_call: -
v_call: TRBV11-2
clone_size: -
j_call: TRBJ2-7
cdr3_nt: TGTGCCAGCAGCCCCCGGGGAGCGAGCTCCTACGAGCAGTACTTC
cdr3_aa: CASSPRGASSYEQYF

d_call: -
v_call: TRBV9
clone_size: -
j_call: TRBJ2-2
cdr3_nt: TGTGCCAGCAGCCTTACAGGGTACCTCACCGGGGAGCTGTTTTTT
cdr3_aa: CASSLTGYLTGELFF

d_call: -
v_call: TRBV7-9
clone_size: -
j_call: TRBJ2-1
cdr3_nt: TGTGCCAGCAGCTCTCCTCCTACAGAACACAATGAGCAGTTCTTC
cdr3_aa: CASSSPPTEHNEQFF

d_call: -
v_call: TRBV29-1
clone_size: -
j_call: TRBJ2-7
cdr3_nt: TGCAGCGTTAAAAGGACAGTATCCTACGAGCAGTACTTC
cdr3_aa: CSVKRTVSYEQYF

d_call: -
v_call: TRBV19
clone_size: -
j_call: TRBJ2-6
cdr3_nt: TGTGCCAGTAAACCCCCGGGAACAGGGAGTTCCCCCGGGGCCAACGTCCTGACTTTC
cdr3_aa: CASKPPGTGSSPGANVLTF

d_call: TRBD1
v_call: TRBV6-1
clone_size: -
j_call: TRBJ1-1
cdr3_nt: TGTGCCAGCAGTGGGGGGGGGACAGGGGACACTGAAGCTTTCTTT
cdr3_aa: CASSGGGTGDTEAFF